These T cell receptor beta chains were read from a single sample in a study of shared clonotypes between healthy human individuals. Produced via immunoSEQ multiplex PCR; TCRdb's table is partial and in-frame only. The table lists 2 million to 3 million clones, 90% to 95% of them singletons. Sequenced: naive CD4+ T cells sorted from blood. The receptor set was obtained from a man younger than 35 in good health. Both conserved end residues are part of each CDR3. A D gene is named only where the DNA matches it firmly. Only some rows state a clone size, as once, few, many or a class for expanded clones.

TRBD2,TRBV5-4,NA,TRBJ2-5,TGTGCCAGCAGCTTGGACCTAGCGGGAGGAGAGACCCAGTACTTC,CASSLDLAGGETQYF
TRBD2,TRBV2,NA,TRBJ2-1,TGTGCCACCGACAGGACTAGCGGGGAGGCTTCCTCCTACAATGAGCAGTTCTTC,CATDRTSGEASSYNEQFF
NA,TRBV25-1,NA,TRBJ2-1,TGTGCCAGCAGTGAATATAATTCCGGGGACAATGAGCAGTTCTTC,CASSEYNSGDNEQFF
NA,TRBV30,NA,TRBJ2-1,TGTGCCTGGACCCACTCCAATGAGCAGTTCTTC,CAWTHSNEQFF
NA,TRBV5-5,NA,TRBJ2-4,TGTGCCAGCAGTCAAGCGGAGCTAGCCAAAAACATTCAGTACTTC,CASSQAELAKNIQYF
TRBD1,TRBV6-5,NA,TRBJ1-2,TGTGCCAGCAGCACAACAGGGGGCGGAAACTATGGCTACACCTTC,CASSTTGGGNYGYTF
TRBD2,TRBV2,NA,TRBJ2-7,TGTGCCAGCAGTGTAGTAGCGGGTGTGGGCGAGCAGTACTTC,CASSVVAGVGEQYF
NA,TRBV7-9,NA,TRBJ1-6,TGTGCCAGCAGCTTAGCGCGAGGCCTTTCAAATTCACCCCTCCACTTT,CASSLARGLSNSPLHF
NA,TRBV2,NA,TRBJ2-3,TGTGCCAGCATTCAGGGCGGTAGGACAGATACGCAGTATTTT,CASIQGGRTDTQYF
NA,TRBV10-1,NA,TRBJ1-3,TGCGCCAGCAGTGAAGGGAATTCAGGAAACACCATATATTTT,CASSEGNSGNTIYF
NA,TRBV15,once,TRBJ1-2,TGTGCCACCAGCAGAGGGGAGCAGGGCTACACCTTC,CATSRGEQGYTF
TRBD2,TRBV9,NA,TRBJ2-5,TGTGCCAGCAGCCCTCGAAGCGGGGGGGCCATGGAGACCCAGTACTTC,CASSPRSGGAMETQYF
NA,TRBV7-2,NA,TRBJ2-2,TGTGCCAGCAGCCCAAGACTAGTTCGCACCGGGGAGCTGTTTTTT,CASSPRLVRTGELFF
NA,TRBV15,once,TRBJ2-3,TGTGCCACCAGCAGAGAAGCCAGAGACACAGATACGCAGTATTTT,CATSREARDTDTQYF